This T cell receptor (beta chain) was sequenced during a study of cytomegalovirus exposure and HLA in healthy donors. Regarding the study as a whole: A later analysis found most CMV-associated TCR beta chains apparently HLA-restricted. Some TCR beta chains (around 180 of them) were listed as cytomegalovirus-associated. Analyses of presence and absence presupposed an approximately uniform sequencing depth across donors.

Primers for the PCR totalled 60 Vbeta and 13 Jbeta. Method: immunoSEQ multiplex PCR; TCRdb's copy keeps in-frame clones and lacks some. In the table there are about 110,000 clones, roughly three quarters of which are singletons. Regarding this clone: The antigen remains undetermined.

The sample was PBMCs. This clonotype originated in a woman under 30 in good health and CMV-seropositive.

CDR3 bases: TGTGCCAGCAGCGTAGCGGGAGGGGGCGGGGAGCTGTTTTTT. Its translation: CASSVAGGGGELFF. The J gene is TRBJ2-2, the V gene TRBV6-1, with TRBD2 identical over 11 bases. CDR3 size: 14 residues. Germline V CDR1 and CDR2: MNHNS, SASEGT. The ends lost 6 bases at V and 7 bases at J; junction bases unmatched: 4.